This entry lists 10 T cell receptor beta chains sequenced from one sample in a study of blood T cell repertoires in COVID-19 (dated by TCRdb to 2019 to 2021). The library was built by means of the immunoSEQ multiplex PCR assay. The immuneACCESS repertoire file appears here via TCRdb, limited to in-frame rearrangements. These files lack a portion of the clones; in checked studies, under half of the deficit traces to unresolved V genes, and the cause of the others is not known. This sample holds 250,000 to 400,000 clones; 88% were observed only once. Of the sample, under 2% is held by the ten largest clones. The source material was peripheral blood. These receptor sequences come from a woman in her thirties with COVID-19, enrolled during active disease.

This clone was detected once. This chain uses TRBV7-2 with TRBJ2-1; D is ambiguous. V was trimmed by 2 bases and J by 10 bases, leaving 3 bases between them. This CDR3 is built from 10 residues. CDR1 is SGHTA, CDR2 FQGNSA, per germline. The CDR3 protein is CASSLQEQFF. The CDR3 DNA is TGTGCCAGCAGCTTACAGGAGCAGTTCTTC.

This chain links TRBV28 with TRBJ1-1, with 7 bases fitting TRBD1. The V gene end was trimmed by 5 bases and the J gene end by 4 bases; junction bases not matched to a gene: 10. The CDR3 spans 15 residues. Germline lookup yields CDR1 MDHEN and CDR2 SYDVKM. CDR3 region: CASSPRRGQVTEAFF. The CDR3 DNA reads TGTGCCAGCAGTCCACGGAGGGGGCAGGTCACTGAAGCTTTCTTT.

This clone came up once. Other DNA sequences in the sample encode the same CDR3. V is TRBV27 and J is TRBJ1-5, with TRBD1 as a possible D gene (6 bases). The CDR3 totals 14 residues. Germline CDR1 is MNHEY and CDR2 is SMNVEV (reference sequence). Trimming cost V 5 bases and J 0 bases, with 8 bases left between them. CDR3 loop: CASSPRGSNQPQHF. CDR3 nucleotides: TGTGCCAGCAGTCCCAGGGGTAGCAATCAGCCCCAGCATTTT.

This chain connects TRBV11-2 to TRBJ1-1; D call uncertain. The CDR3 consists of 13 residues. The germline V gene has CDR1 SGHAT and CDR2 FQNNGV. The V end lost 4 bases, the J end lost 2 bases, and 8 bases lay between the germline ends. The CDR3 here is CASSSQRNTEAFF. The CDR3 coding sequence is TGTGCCAGCAGCTCCCAGCGAAACACTGAAGCTTTCTTT.

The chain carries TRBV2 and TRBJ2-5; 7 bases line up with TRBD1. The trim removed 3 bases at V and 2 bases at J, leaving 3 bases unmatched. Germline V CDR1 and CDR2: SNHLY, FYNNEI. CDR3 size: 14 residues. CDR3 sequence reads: CASSDRGSQETQYF. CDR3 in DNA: TGTGCCAGCAGTGACAGGGGGAGTCAAGAGACCCAGTACTTC.

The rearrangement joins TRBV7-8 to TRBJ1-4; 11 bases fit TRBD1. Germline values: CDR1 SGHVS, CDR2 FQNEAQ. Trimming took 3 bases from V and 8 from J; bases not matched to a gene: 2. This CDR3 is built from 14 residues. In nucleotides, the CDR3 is TGTGCCAGCAGCTTGGGACAGGGGGGCGAAAAACTGTTTTTT. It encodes CASSLGQGGEKLFF.

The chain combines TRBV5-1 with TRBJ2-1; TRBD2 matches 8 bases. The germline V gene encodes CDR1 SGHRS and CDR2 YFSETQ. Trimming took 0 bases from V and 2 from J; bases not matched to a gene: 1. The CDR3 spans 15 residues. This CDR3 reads CASSLVAGTYNEQFF. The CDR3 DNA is TGCGCCAGCAGCTTGGTAGCGGGGACCTACAATGAGCAGTTCTTC.

CDR3 DNA sequence: TGTGCCTGGAGTTCGGGACAGGGGAGAACTAATGAAAAACTGTTTTTT. Amino acids: CAWSSGQGRTNEKLFF. V usage is TRBV30 and J usage is TRBJ1-4, with 10 bases lining up with TRBD1. The J segment lost 1 base and the V segment lost 2 bases, leaving 4 bases of the junction unmatched. Germline CDR1 GTSNPN, CDR2 SVGIG (reference sequence). The CDR3 sequence is 16 residues long.

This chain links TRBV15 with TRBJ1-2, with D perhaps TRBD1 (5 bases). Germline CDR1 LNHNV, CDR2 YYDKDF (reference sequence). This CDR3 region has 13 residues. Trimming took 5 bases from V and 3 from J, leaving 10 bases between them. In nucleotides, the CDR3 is TGTGCCACCAGCGGAACAGGTGACTATGGCTACACCTTC. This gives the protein CATSGTGDYGYTF.

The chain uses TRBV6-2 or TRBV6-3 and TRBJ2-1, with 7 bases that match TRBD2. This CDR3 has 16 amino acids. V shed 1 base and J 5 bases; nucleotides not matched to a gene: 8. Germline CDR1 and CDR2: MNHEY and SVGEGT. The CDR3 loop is CASSYFNSGQNNEQFF. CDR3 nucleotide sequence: TGTGCCAGCAGTTACTTCAATAGCGGGCAGAACAATGAGCAGTTCTTC.